Detailed here is one T cell receptor beta chain. This entry belongs to a study of cytotoxic CD8 clonotypes in ibrutinib-treated CLL. The CDR3 is 15 amino acids. The germline gives CDR1 SNHLY, CDR2 FYNNEI. V was shortened by 5 bases and J by 7 bases, with 18 bases between the two germline ends. Data came from immunoSEQ multiplex PCR; TCRdb stores just in-frame clones and leaves some out. Here the sample spans 140,000 to 150,000 clones, about 70% being singletons. Sequences were derived from PBMCs, sampled after 24 months of ibrutinib treatment. This chain links TRBV2 with TRBJ1-5; D is unclear. The receptor was derived from a human donor with chronic lymphocytic leukemia. The CDR3 sequence is CASSLQDPQGQPQHF. As DNA, the CDR3 is TGTGCCAGCAGTCTCCAGGACCCTCAAGGGCAGCCCCAGCATTTT.